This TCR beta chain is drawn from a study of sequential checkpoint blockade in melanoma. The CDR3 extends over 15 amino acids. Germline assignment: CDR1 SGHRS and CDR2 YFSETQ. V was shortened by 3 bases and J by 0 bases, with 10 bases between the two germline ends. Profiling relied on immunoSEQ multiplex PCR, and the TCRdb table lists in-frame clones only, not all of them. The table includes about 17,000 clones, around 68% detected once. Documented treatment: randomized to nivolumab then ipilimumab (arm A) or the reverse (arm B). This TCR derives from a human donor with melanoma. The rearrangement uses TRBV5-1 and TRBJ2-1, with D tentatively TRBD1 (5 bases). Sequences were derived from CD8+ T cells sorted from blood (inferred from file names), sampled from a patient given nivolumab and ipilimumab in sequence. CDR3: CASSYDSSSYNEQFF. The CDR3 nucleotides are TGCGCCAGCAGCTATGACAGCAGCTCCTACAATGAGCAGTTCTTC.